This T cell receptor (beta chain) is drawn from a study of graft-versus-host responses after intestinal transplantation. Study overall: Among the recipients, transplants were multivisceral, liver-intestinal, or isolated intestinal. Once they had received anti-thymocyte globulin induction, all recipients took tacrolimus and steroids for approximately three years.

This CDR3 contains 12 residues. The ends were cut back, 4 bases at V and 4 bases at J, with 6 bases in the middle. Germline V CDR1 and CDR2: SGDLS, YYNGEE. General study points: Early post-transplant HvG declines tracked with peak circulating GvH clone levels. Patients who carried graft-donor T cell macrochimerism also had high graft-versus-host to host-versus-graft clonal ratios in their allografts.

This table comes from immunoSEQ multiplex PCR, and its TCRdb copy is limited to in-frame clones, with some not included. The table has under 140,000 clones, around 93% seen once. With regard to this clone: The antigen remains unidentified.

The sample was unstimulated CD8+ T cells sorted from spleen or lymph node cells, taken before intestinal transplant. The V gene is TRBV9, the J gene TRBJ2-1; D is ambiguous. The receptor comes from a human donor who received an intestinal transplant. The CDR3 sequence: CASSPGYNEQFF. In DNA, the CDR3 is TGTGCCAGCAGCCCCGGGTACAATGAGCAGTTCTTC. The variable domain in full, completed from reference TRBV9 and TRBJ2-1, reads DSGVTQTPKHLITATGQRVTLRCSPRSGDLSVYWYQQSLDQGLQFLIQYYNGEERAKGNILERFSAQQFPDLHSELNLSSLELGDSALYFCASSPGYNEQFFGPGTRLTVL.